Below, 4 T cell receptor beta chains from the same sample are listed, as sequenced in a study of identical twins. Via MiXCR, TCRdb re-called the 5' RACE reads, giving one row per CDR3 protein. This table has some 250,000 distinct CDR3 sequences, about 6.7% appearing once. The sample also formed part of further work on T cells expressing NK-cell markers.

Sequenced material: CD8+ T cells sorted from blood. Every receptor here comes from a woman under 30 in good health.

This clonotype appeared a few times. The chain recombines TRBV7-9 with TRBJ2-7; D is possibly TRBD1 or TRBD2 (6 bases each). Germline V CDR1 and CDR2: SEHNR, FQNEAQ (reference sequence). V lost 7 bases and J lost 2, with 15 bases in between. This CDR3 contains 14 residues. The CDR3 region has the DNA TGTGCCAGCAACGGAGGGGACACTACCTACGAGCAGTACTTC. Protein product: CASNGGDTTYEQYF.

This clonotype was picked up a small number of times. The chain links TRBV2 to TRBJ2-7, with a weak D call TRBD1 (6 bases). Germline CDR1 is SNHLY and CDR2 is FYNNEI. V was clipped by 7 bases and J by 6 bases, with 16 bases between them. CDR3 length equals 13 residues. The CDR3 DNA follows: TGTGCCAGCATCTGGGGGCCGAAGGTCGAGCAGTACTTC. This gives the protein CASIWGPKVEQYF.

The chain combines TRBV11-1 with TRBJ2-3; 14 nucleotides agree with TRBD2. CDR3 length: 18 residues. From germline, CDR1 is SGHAT and CDR2 FQDESV (reference sequence). Unmatched junction bases numbered 9, after V lost 4 bases and J lost 3 bases. CDR3 loop: CASSSPTGTSGSTDTQYF. CDR3 bases: TGTGCCAGCAGCTCACCCACCGGGACTAGCGGGAGTACAGATACGCAGTATTTT.

This clonotype was recorded at least ten times. The chain links TRBV12-3 or TRBV12-4 to TRBJ2-1, with D possibly matching TRBD2 (6 bases). V lost 5 bases and J 10 bases, leaving 12 bases between the germline ends. This CDR3 contains 12 residues. Here the CDR3 reads CASSISGREQFF. The CDR3 region has the DNA TGTGCCAGCAGTATAAGCGGGCGGGAGCAGTTCTTC.